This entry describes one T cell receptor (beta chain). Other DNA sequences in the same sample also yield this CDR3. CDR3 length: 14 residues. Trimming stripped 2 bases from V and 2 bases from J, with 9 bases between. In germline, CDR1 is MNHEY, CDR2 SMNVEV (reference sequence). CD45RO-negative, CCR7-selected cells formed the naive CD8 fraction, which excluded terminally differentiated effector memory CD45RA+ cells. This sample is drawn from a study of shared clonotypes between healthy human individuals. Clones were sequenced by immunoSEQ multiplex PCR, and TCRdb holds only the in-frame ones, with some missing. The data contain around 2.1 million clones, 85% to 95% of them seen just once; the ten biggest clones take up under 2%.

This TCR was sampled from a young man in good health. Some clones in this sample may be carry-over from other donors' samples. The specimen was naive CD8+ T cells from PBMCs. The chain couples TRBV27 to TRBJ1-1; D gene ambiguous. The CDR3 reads CASSLRAGNTEAFF. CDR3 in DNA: TGTGCCAGCAGTTTACGGGCGGGAAACACTGAAGCTTTCTTT.